This TCR beta chain appears in the sequencing data of a study of cytomegalovirus exposure and HLA in healthy donors. The PCR was carried out with 60 Vbeta primers and 13 Jbeta primers. Here immunoSEQ multiplex PCR was the method, and the copy in TCRdb shows in-frame clones only, minus some. The repertoire has 130,000 to 150,000 clones, around 77% of them found once; the top ten carry around 7%. General study findings and limits: More clonal expansion characterized HLA-associated TCR beta chains than equally common others in a later analysis.

The CDR3 is made up of 17 amino acids. CDR1 is MNHNS and CDR2 is SASEGT in the germline V gene. V was clipped by 3 bases and J by 0 bases; unmatched bases: 2. As for this clone: Its antigen is still unknown.

The sequenced sample consisted of PBMCs. The clonotype comes from a woman between 40 and 55 years old in good health and CMV-seropositive. The genes are TRBV6-1 and TRBJ2-1; 13 bases map to TRBD2. The CDR3 protein is CASSETSGGYSYNEQFF. Here the CDR3 DNA reads TGTGCCAGCAGTGAGACTAGCGGGGGGTACTCCTACAATGAGCAGTTCTTC.